The 26 T cell receptor beta chains presented below share a single source sample, sequenced in a study of regulatory T cells in long-lasting Graves disease. Indicated time point: newly diagnosed GD, antithyroid drugs for less than 3 months. From PBMCs, RNA was extracted and then used to make the TCR library. Library construction for TCR beta used iRepertoire HTBI primers and Arm-PCR of CDR3 regions. TCRdb passed the multiplex PCR reads through MiXCR, listing each CDR3 protein once. The table shows more than 300,000 distinct CDR3 sequences, with about 10% occurring only once. These data are also associated with another study on T cells in Graves' hyperthyroidism and ophthalmopathy.

The sequenced sample was peripheral blood mononuclear cells (PBMCs), obtained at new diagnosis, from a patient treated with antithyroid drugs. The receptors come from a woman under 30 with Graves disease.

The V and J genes are TRBV7-9 and TRBJ1-1, with 8 bases lining up with TRBD1. Trimming took 5 bases from V and 0 from J; bases not matched to a gene: 20. The CDR3 is 20 amino acids. Germline CDR1 is SEHNR and CDR2 is FQNEAQ (reference sequence). The CDR3 loop is CASSPGLGVDRANMNTEAFF. The DNA of the CDR3 is TGTGCCAGCAGCCCTGGACTAGGGGTGGACAGGGCGAACATGAACACTGAAGCTTTCTTT.

This clonotype was detected ten times or more. The CDR3 region is CAWNPGLAGETDTQYF. CDR3 coding DNA: TGTGCCTGGAACCCCGGACTAGCGGGGGAGACAGATACGCAGTATTTT. The chain joins TRBV30 to TRBJ2-3; 13 bases match TRBD2. Trimming cost V 4 bases and J 3 bases; bases outside gene matches: 7. The CDR3 contains 16 residues. Germline assignment: CDR1 GTSNPN and CDR2 SVGIG (reference sequence).

V is TRBV5-4 and J is TRBJ2-1; no clear D gene. Germline V gene lookup returns CDR1 SGHNT and CDR2 YYREEE (reference sequence). Trimming took 2 bases from V and 3 from J, leaving 15 bases between them. The CDR3 length is 16 residues. The CDR3 spells CASSFSAKLYYNEQFF. As DNA, the CDR3 is TGTGCCAGCAGCTTTTCGGCCAAGCTTTACTACAATGAGCAGTTCTTC.

This clonotype was recorded a few times. J is TRBJ2-7 and V is TRBV6-1; 8 bases are a match to TRBD1. V gave up 5 bases and J gave up 6 bases; unmatched junction bases: 9. Germline CDR1 is MNHNS and CDR2 is SASEGT. The CDR3 contains 14 residues. This chain's CDR3 is CASSNRDRRTEQYF. CDR3 nucleotide sequence: TGTGCCAGCAGTAACCGGGACAGGAGGACCGAGCAGTACTTC.

The chain recombines TRBV27 with TRBJ2-7; D gene ambiguous. The CDR3 has 12 amino acids. Germline V lookup: CDR1 MNHEY, CDR2 SMNVEV (reference sequence). The V end lost 2 bases, the J end lost 4 bases, and 6 bases lay between the germline ends. CDR3 sequence (DNA): TGTGCCAGCAGTTTAAATCAATACGAGCAGTACTTC. Protein: CASSLNQYEQYF.

In this sample, this clonotype turned up many times. The chain couples TRBV7-9 to TRBJ2-5; D perhaps matches TRBD1 (6 bases). V was trimmed by 3 bases and J by 5 bases, leaving 10 bases between them. CDR1 is SEHNR and CDR2 is FQNEAQ in the germline V gene (reference sequence). This CDR3 is 13 amino acids long. CDR3 sequence: CASSFQGRETQYF. In DNA, the CDR3 is TGTGCCAGCAGCTTCCAGGGGCGGGAGACCCAGTACTTC.

This clonotype was seen many times. CDR3 coding DNA: TGTGCCAGCAGCCAAGACCTAGCGGAGACCCAGTACTTC. This sequence encodes CASSQDLAETQYF. The gene calls are TRBV14 and TRBJ2-5; D may be TRBD2 (6 bases). Germline CDR1 is SGHDN and CDR2 is FVKESK. The CDR3 is made up of 13 amino acids. V was pared by 0 bases and J by 5 bases, with 7 bases between. Looking up the rest from reference TRBV14 and TRBJ2-5 gives the full variable domain: EAGVTQFPSHSVIEKGQTVTLRCDPISGHDNLYWYRRVMGKEIKFLLHFVKESKQDESGMPNNRFLAERTGGTYSTLKVQPAELEDSGVYFCASSQDLAETQYFGPGTRLLVL.

This clonotype was counted at least ten times. The rearrangement uses TRBV3-1 and TRBJ1-1; D is possibly TRBD1 (6 bases). CDR1 LGHDT and CDR2 YNNKEL come from the germline V gene (reference sequence). CDR3 length: 13 amino acids. V shed 8 bases and J shed 1 base, with 11 bases lying between them. CDR3 residues: CASRDTSNTEAFF. In DNA form, the CDR3 reads TGTGCCAGCCGGGACACCTCGAACACTGAAGCTTTCTTT.

This clonotype was seen many times. This chain connects TRBV5-1 to TRBJ2-5, with 9 bases that match TRBD1. Looked up from germline, CDR1 is SGHRS and CDR2 is YFSETQ. Trimming took 3 bases from V and 4 from J; bases not matched to a gene: 19. The CDR3 is 19 residues long. The DNA for the CDR3 is TGCGCCAGCAGCTGGCCCATCTACAGCACAGACAGGGGGAGAGAGACCCAGTACTTC. Encoded protein: CASSWPIYSTDRGRETQYF.

This clonotype was seen only a few times. This rearrangement joins TRBV7-3 to TRBJ2-2; 7 nucleotides line up with TRBD1. Germline V gene lookup returns CDR1 SGHTA and CDR2 FQGTGA. J gave up 4 bases and V 0 bases, and 8 bases lay outside the gene matches. The CDR3 totals 17 residues. The DNA of the CDR3 is TGTGCCAGCAGCTTAACCAGAGAGGGGGCGAGCACCGGGGAGCTGTTTTTT. It specifies CASSLTREGASTGELFF.

This clonotype has a count of ten or more. The genes are TRBV18 and TRBJ2-7, with 7 bases matching TRBD2. The CDR3 has 18 amino acids. V dropped 1 base and J dropped 0; count of bases not matched to a gene: 12. Germline V gives CDR1 KGHSH, CDR2 LQKENI. In DNA, the CDR3 is TGTGCCAGCTCACCACGTGGCAGCCTAGCGGTATACTCCTACGAGCAGTACTTC. Its translation: CASSPRGSLAVYSYEQYF.

In its sample, this clonotype was seen many times. The gene calls are TRBV7-9 and TRBJ1-2; 7 positions match TRBD1. Germline loops: CDR1 SEHNR, CDR2 FQNEAQ (reference sequence). This CDR3 has 15 amino acids. V was pared by 1 base and J by 0 bases, with 2 bases of the junction left unmatched. CDR3 region: CASSLEQGANYGYTF. CDR3 DNA sequence: TGTGCCAGCAGCTTAGAGCAGGGGGCTAACTATGGCTACACCTTC.

The J gene is TRBJ2-2, the V gene TRBV5-1; no reliable D call. The V end lost 0 bases, the J end lost 2 bases, and 17 bases lay between the germline ends. Germline V CDR1 and CDR2: SGHRS, YFSETQ. The length of the CDR3 is 18 residues. The DNA of the CDR3 is TGCGCCAGCAGCTTGGCCGGCTTGATCAGGAGAAACACCGGGGAGCTGTTTTTT. This codes for CASSLAGLIRRNTGELFF.

V is TRBV5-1 and J is TRBJ1-1; 8 positions agree with TRBD1. Germline V gene lookup returns CDR1 SGHRS and CDR2 YFSETQ. This CDR3 is built from 16 residues. After removal of 5 bases from V and 1 base from J, the junction contained 10 bases not matched to a gene. In DNA, the CDR3 is TGCGCCAGCAGACACGACAACAGGGGGGGGAACACTGAAGCTTTCTTT. It specifies CASRHDNRGGNTEAFF.

In this sample, this clonotype turned up a few times. A read error may produce the germline difference seen at one junction end. V and J are TRBV6-1 and TRBJ2-2, with D uncertain. This CDR3 has 13 residues. Germline V gene sequence: CDR1 MNHNS, CDR2 SASEGT. The CDR3 sequence is CASGEGLTGELFF. CDR3 DNA sequence: TGTGCCAGCGGTGAAGGGTTGACCGGGGAGCTGTTTTTT.

Notes on this clonotype: This may stem from a read error, because a much larger clone lies one nucleotide away. This rearrangement joins TRBV20-1 to TRBJ2-5; weak D call: TRBD1 (6 bases). There are 13 residues in the CDR3. CDR1 and CDR2 (germline): DFQATT, SNEGSKA (reference sequence). The CDR3 nucleotides are TGCAATGCTTCGACAGGCCATCAAGAGACCCAGTACTTC. Translated: CNASTGHQETQYF.

Concerning this clonotype itself: A far larger clone is one nucleotide away, so this likely arose from a read error. This chain joins TRBV19 and TRBJ2-3; 11 bases map to TRBD2. The J segment lost 3 bases and the V segment lost 9 bases, leaving 11 bases of the junction unmatched. The CDR3 consists of 16 residues. In germline, CDR1 is LNHDA, CDR2 SQIVND (reference sequence). DNA for the CDR3: TGTGCCAGCAGCCCCACTAGCGGGGGATGGACAGATACGCAGTATTTT. This codes for CASSPTSGGWTDTQYF.

This clonotype was detected many times. The chain combines TRBV7-2 with TRBJ1-3; no clear D gene. This CDR3 is built from 12 residues. The germline CDR1 and CDR2 sequences are SGHTA and FQGNSA. V was shortened by 1 base and J by 5 bases, with 3 bases between the two germline ends. The CDR3 region is CASSLVRNTIYF. The DNA of the CDR3 is TGTGCCAGCAGCTTAGTCCGAAACACCATATATTTT.

A note on this clonotype: A much bigger clone sits one base away, suggesting this may be a read error. This chain connects TRBV7-2 to TRBJ2-5; D ambiguous. Looked up from germline, CDR1 is SGHTA and CDR2 is FQGNSA. This CDR3 has 13 residues. The CDR3 DNA follows: TGTGCCGGCAGCTTCTCCGACAAAGAGACCCAGTACTTC. Its protein product is CAGSFSDKETQYF.

This clonotype was seen at least ten times. This chain uses TRBV18 with TRBJ1-5; no definite D call. This CDR3 is 13 amino acids long. Per germline, CDR1 KGHSH and CDR2 LQKENI. Trimming removed 5 bases at V and 3 bases at J, with 8 bases between. The CDR3 DNA sequence: TGTGCCAGCTCAAGACTCGACAATCAGCCCCAGCATTTT. Encoded protein: CASSRLDNQPQHF.

This clonotype was counted many times. The chain joins TRBV2 to TRBJ2-1; possibly TRBD1 for D (6 bases). Trimming pared 4 bases from V and 1 base from J, leaving 11 bases between. The CDR3 loop spans 15 amino acids. Germline CDR1 and CDR2: SNHLY and FYNNEI. The CDR3 sequence: CASSVQGGSYNEQFF. In DNA form, the CDR3 reads TGTGCCAGCAGTGTCCAAGGGGGATCCTACAATGAGCAGTTCTTC.

This clonotype was counted at least ten times. The chain joins TRBV27 to TRBJ1-1, with a weak D call TRBD1 (5 bases). Germline V gene data show CDR1 as MNHEY and CDR2 as SMNVEV (reference sequence). The V gene lost 3 bases and the J gene lost 1 base, with 15 bases spanning the gap. The CDR3 runs 16 residues. The CDR3 region has the DNA TGTGCCAGCAGTTTTCTAGAGGGGAGAGAGAACACTGAAGCTTTCTTT. It encodes CASSFLEGRENTEAFF.

This clonotype was seen many times. The chain links TRBV11-2 to TRBJ1-1; TRBD1 might be the D (5 bases). Germline V CDR1 and CDR2: SGHAT, FQNNGV. V was cut by 0 bases and J by 7 bases, with 9 bases left in between. The CDR3 is 13 residues long. The CDR3 loop is CASSLDTTVEAFF. For the CDR3, the DNA is TGTGCCAGCAGCTTAGATACGACAGTTGAAGCTTTCTTT.

V and J are TRBV20-1 and TRBJ2-1; 12 positions match TRBD2. With 2 bases clipped from V and 4 bases from J, the junction kept 0 bases outside the gene matches. This CDR3 spans 14 amino acids. Germline V gene lookup returns CDR1 DFQATT and CDR2 SNEGSKA (reference sequence). The CDR3 spells CSARTSGRYNEQFF. In DNA, the CDR3 is TGCAGTGCTAGAACTAGCGGGAGGTACAATGAGCAGTTCTTC.

There are a few counts of this clonotype. The CDR3 sequence is CSARTGGETQYF. In nucleotides, the CDR3 is TGCAGTGCTAGAACTGGGGGGGAGACCCAGTACTTC. V gene TRBV20-1 combines with J gene TRBJ2-5; TRBD2 is a possible D gene (6 bases). V lost 2 bases, J lost 5 bases, and 9 bases lay in between. The CDR3 loop spans 12 amino acids. In germline, CDR1 is DFQATT, CDR2 SNEGSKA (reference sequence).

In this sample, this clonotype turned up a few times. The chain joins TRBV27 to TRBJ2-7; 7 bases match TRBD2. The CDR3 loop spans 14 amino acids. With V trimmed by 6 bases and J by 2 bases, 7 bases remained unmatched. Germline V lookup: CDR1 MNHEY, CDR2 SMNVEV (reference sequence). This CDR3 reads CASSRLAATYEQYF. The CDR3 DNA reads as TGTGCCAGCAGCCGACTAGCAGCTACCTACGAGCAGTACTTC.